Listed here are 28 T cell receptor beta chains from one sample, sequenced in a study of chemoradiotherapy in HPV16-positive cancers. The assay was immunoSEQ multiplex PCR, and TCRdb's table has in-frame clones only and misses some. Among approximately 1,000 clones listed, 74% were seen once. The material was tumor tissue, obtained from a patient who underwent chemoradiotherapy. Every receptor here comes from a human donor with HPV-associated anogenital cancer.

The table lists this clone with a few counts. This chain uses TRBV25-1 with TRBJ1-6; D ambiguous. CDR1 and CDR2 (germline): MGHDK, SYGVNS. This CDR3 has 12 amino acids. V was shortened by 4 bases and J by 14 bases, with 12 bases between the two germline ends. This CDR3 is CASSVELHTLHF. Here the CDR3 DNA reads TGTGCCAGCAGTGTAGAGTTACACACCCTCCACTTT.

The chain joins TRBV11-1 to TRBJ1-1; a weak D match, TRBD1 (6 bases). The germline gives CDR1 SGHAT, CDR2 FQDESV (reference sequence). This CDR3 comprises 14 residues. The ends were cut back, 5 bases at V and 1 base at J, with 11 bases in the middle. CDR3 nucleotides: TGTGCCAGCAGCCCAGAGGGGGGGAACACTGAAGCTTTCTTT. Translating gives CASSPEGGNTEAFF.

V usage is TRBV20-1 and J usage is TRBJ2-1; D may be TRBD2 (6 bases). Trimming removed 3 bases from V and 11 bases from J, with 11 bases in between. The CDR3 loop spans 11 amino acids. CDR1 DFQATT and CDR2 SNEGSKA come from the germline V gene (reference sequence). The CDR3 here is CSASLRGKQFF. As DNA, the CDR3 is TGCAGTGCTAGTCTACGGGGGAAGCAGTTCTTC.

The CDR3 spells CASSYSISGNTEAFF. The CDR3 DNA follows: TGTGCCAGCAGTTACTCGATTTCAGGGAACACTGAAGCTTTCTTT. The rearrangement joins TRBV6-5 to TRBJ1-1; D gene ambiguous. V was pared by 0 bases and J by 1 base, with 9 bases between. The CDR3 spans 15 residues. Looked up from germline, CDR1 is MNHEY and CDR2 is SVGAGI.

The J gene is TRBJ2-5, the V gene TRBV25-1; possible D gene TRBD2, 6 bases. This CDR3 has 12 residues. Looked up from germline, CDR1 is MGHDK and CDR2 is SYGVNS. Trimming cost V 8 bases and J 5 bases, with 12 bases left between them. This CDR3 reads CASRGGRETQYF. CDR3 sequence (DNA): TGTGCCAGCCGAGGTGGGAGGGAGACCCAGTACTTC.

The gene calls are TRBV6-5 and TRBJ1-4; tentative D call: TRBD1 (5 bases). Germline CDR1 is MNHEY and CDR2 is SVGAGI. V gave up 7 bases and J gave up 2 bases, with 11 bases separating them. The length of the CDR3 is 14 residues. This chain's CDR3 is CASTSGGTNEKLFF. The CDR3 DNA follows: TGTGCCAGCACTTCGGGGGGTACTAATGAAAAACTGTTTTTT.

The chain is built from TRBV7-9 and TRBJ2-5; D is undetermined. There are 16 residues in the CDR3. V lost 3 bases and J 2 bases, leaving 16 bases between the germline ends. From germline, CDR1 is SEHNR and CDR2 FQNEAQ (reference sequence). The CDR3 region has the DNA TGTGCCAGCAGCTTCCAACACTATTCCGAACAAGAGACCCAGTACTTC. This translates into CASSFQHYSEQETQYF.

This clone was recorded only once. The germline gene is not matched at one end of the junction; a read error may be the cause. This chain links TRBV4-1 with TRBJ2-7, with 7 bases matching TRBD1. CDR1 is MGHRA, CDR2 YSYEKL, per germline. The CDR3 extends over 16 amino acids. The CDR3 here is CASSQSRTGLSYGQYF. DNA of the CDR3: TGCGCCAGCAGTCAGTCGAGGACAGGACTTTCCTACGGGCAGTACTTC.

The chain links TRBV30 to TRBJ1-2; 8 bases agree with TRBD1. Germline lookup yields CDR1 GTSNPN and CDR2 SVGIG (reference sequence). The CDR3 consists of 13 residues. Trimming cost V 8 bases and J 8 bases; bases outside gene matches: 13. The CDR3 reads CAIQAGTGGGYTF. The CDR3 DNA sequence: TGTGCCATCCAGGCCGGGACAGGTGGAGGCTACACCTTC.

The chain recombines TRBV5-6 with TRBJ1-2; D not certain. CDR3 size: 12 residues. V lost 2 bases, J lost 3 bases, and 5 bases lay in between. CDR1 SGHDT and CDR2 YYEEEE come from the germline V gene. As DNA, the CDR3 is TGTGCCAGCAGCTTTCGCTACTATGGCTACACCTTC. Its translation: CASSFRYYGYTF.

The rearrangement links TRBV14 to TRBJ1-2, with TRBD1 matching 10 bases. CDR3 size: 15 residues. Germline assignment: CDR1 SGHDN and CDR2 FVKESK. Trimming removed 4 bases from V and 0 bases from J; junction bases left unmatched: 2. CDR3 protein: CASSPTGGSNYGYTF. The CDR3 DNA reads TGTGCCAGCAGCCCGACAGGGGGCTCTAACTATGGCTACACCTTC.

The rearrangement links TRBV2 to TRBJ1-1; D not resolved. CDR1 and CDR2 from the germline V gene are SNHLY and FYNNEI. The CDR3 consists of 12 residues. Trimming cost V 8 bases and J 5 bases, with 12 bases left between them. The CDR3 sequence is CASSGGRTEAFF. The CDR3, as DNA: TGTGCCAGCTCTGGAGGAAGGACTGAAGCTTTCTTT.

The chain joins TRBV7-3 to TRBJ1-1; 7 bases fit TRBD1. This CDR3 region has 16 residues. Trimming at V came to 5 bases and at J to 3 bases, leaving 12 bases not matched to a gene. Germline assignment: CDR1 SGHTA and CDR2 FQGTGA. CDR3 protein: CASSPSGTAIYTEAFF. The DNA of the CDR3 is TGTGCCAGCAGCCCGTCCGGGACAGCTATCTACACTGAAGCTTTCTTT.

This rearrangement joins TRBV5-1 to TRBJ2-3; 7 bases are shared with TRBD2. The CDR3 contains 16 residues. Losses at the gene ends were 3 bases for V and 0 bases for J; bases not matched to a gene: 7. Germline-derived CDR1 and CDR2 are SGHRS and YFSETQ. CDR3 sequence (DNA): TGCGCCAGCAGCTCCAATAGCGGGTCGAGCACAGATACGCAGTATTTT. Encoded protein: CASSSNSGSSTDTQYF.

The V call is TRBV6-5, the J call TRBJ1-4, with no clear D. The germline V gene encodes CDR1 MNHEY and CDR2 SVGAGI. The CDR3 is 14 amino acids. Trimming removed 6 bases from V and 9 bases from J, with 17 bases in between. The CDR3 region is CASRLTKTSQKLFF. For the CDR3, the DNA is TGTGCCAGCAGACTCACCAAGACCTCTCAAAAACTGTTTTTT.

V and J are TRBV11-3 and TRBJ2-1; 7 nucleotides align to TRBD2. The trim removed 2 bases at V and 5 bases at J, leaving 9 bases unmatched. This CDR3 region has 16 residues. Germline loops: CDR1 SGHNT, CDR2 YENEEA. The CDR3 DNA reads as TGTGCCAGCAGCTTATACGGGGGAGGGCCTGACAATGAGCAGTTCTTC. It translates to CASSLYGGGPDNEQFF.

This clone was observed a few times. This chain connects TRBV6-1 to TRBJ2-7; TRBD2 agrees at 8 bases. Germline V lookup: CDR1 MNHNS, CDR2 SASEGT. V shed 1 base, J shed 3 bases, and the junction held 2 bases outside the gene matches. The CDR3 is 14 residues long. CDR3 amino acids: CASSEGLAGYEQYF. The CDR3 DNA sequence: TGTGCCAGCAGTGAAGGTCTAGCGGGCTACGAGCAGTACTTC.

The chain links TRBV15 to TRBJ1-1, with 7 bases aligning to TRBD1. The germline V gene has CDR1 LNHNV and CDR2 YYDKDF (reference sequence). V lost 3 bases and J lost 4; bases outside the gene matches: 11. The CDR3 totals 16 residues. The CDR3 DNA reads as TGTGCCACCAGCAGGACCCTTTACTACAGGGGCACTGAAGCTTTCTTT. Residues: CATSRTLYYRGTEAFF.

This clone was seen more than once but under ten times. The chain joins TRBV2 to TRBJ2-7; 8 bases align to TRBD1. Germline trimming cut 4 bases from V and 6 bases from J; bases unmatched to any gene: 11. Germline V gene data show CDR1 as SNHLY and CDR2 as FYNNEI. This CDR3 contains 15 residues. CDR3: CASSAGQVLPGEQYF. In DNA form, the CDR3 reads TGTGCCAGCAGTGCGGGACAGGTACTTCCCGGCGAGCAGTACTTC.

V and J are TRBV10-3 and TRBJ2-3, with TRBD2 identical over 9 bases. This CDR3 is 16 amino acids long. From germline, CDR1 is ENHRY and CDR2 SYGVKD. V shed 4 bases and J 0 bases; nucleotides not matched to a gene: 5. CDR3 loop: CAISGLAGWSTDTQYF. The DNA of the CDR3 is TGTGCCATCAGTGGGCTAGCGGGATGGAGCACAGATACGCAGTATTTT.

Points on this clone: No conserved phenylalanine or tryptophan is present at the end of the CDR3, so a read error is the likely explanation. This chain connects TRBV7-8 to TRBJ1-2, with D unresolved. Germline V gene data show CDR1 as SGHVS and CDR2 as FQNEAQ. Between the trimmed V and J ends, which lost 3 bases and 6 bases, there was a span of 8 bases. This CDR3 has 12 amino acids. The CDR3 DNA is TGTGCCAGCAGCTTGGGTAGGGATGGCTACACCTTA. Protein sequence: CASSLGRDGYTL.

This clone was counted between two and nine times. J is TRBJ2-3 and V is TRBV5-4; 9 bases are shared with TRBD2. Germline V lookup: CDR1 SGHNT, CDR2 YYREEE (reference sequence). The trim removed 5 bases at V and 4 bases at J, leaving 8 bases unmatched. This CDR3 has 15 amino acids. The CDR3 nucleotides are TGTGCCAGCAGTCCGCGGGGGGGCCAGGCAGATACGCAGTATTTT. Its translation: CASSPRGGQADTQYF.

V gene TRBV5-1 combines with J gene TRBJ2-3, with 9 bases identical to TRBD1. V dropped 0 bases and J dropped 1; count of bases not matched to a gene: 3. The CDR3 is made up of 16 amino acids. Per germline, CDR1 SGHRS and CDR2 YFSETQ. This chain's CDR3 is CASSLEGDRGTDTQYF. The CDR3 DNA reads TGCGCCAGCAGCTTGGAGGGGGACAGGGGCACAGATACGCAGTATTTT.

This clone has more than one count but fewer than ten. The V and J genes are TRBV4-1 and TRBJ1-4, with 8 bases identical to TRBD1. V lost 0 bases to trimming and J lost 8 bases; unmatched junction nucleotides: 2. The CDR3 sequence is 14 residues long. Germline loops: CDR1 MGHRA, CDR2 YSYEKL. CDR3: CASSQDRGREKLFF. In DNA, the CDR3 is TGCGCCAGCAGCCAAGACAGGGGGCGCGAAAAACTGTTTTTT.

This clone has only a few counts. The CDR3 region is CAWSVLAEAFF. Written as DNA, the CDR3 is TGTGCCTGGAGTGTATTGGCTGAAGCTTTCTTT. V usage is TRBV30 and J usage is TRBJ1-1, with D unresolved. The CDR3 covers 11 residues. The V gene's germline CDR1 is GTSNPN and CDR2 SVGIG (reference sequence). V shed 0 bases and J shed 6 bases, with 5 bases lying between them.

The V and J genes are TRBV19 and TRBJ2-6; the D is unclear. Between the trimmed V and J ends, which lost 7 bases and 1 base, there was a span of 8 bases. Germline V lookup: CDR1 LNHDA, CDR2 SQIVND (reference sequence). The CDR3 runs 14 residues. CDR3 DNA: TGTGCCAGTAAACCTCAATCTGGGGCCAACGTCCTGACTTTC. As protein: CASKPQSGANVLTF.

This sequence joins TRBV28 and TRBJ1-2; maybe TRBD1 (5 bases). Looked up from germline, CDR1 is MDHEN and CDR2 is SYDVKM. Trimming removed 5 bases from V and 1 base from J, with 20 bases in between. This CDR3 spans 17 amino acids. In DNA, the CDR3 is TGTGCCAGCAGTGCGCACGCCCTCGGGACGGGTAACTATGGCTACACCTTC. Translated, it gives CASSAHALGTGNYGYTF.

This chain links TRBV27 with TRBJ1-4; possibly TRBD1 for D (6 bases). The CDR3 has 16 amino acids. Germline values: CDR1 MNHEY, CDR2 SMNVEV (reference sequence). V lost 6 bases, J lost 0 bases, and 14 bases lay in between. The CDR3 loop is CASSWTVQTTNEKLFF. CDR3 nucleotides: TGTGCCAGCAGCTGGACAGTACAAACAACTAATGAAAAACTGTTTTTT.